Below, one T cell receptor beta chain is given with its context. Its antigen is unknown. Per-nucleotide qualities are absent, and no much larger clonotype sits a single base away. This entry comes from a study of shared clonotypes between healthy human individuals (TCRdb year 2020). Study-wide context: Two women and a few men aged 18 to 49 years were included in the cohort. For each donor, CD4 naive and CD4 memory were each run on three plates, CD8 naive on two plates, and CD8 memory on one plate. The study deeply sequenced blood TCR repertoires of 5 or 6 healthy adults to estimate repertoire size and the extent of clonotype sharing between individuals. Different laboratories and diverse techniques were used to prepare libraries and sequence TCR repertoires, to increase sequencing depth and limit assay-specific biases. Leukapheresis yielded between about 0.85 and 9.5 billion PBMCs per donor. What the work shows at the level of the full study, not this receptor alone: Rarefaction of sorted-subset datasets indicated incomplete sequencing despite the large sequencing depth. Pairwise subsampling indicated that sequencing depth was expected to affect the degree of clonotype sharing among donors. Compared with non-shared clonotypes, the clonotypes found in all four sorted-subset donors had higher generation probabilities. Across four donors, 4.5% to 6.5% of naive CD4, roughly 3.3% of naive CD8, roughly 2.3% of memory CD4, and roughly 0.41% of memory CD8 clonotypes were shared. Larger estimated clonotype richness was generally found for naive subsets than for memory subsets. Because the study included a small number of donors, the genetic and exposure-history diversity represented was limited. Only blood was sampled, and tissue TCR repertoires likely differ from those in blood.

From the germline V gene, CDR1 is LGHNA and CDR2 is YNFKEQ. From the cysteine through the phenylalanine, the CDR3 covers 16 amino acids. Only CDR3 DNA remains: 48 bases, in frame from the first base. V is cut by 0 bases and J by 2 bases, and the space between the germline ends is 14 bases. Using the deep immunoSEQ assay, multiplex PCR amplified TCR CDR3 regions from genomic DNA. Extracted genomic DNA from each cell subset was spread evenly across all wells of several immunoSEQ 96-well plates, with each plate serving as a replicate. Each replicate PCR for sorted subsets received about 220 ng genomic DNA, equal to roughly 30,000 T cell genomes. Purified libraries were quantified with a Qubit 3.0 fluorometer, sized on a Bioanalyzer 2100, and re-quantified with the KAPA Library Quantification kit. A separate single-read 150-cycle Illumina NextSeq 550 flow cell was used to sequence each immunoSEQ 96-well plate. In the authors' own workflow: The immunoSEQ output contained only junctional sequences without quality scores, so filtering could not match that applied to full-length reads. Sequences were annotated with PyIR, a Python wrapper for IgBLAST v1.9, and V/J genes and CDR3 were assigned using IMGT germline references. Reads with weak V/J assignments (E-value above 1e-6), missing CDR3, stop codons, out-of-frame junctions, or ambiguous translated residues were removed. V3J clonotypes were defined as sequences sharing an identical inferred V gene, J gene, and CDR3 amino acid sequence. Percentage overlap between repertoires was computed as shared unique clonotypes divided by the size of the smaller repertoire. RTK rarefaction, the Chao1 estimator, and Recon v2.1 estimates of unobserved clonotypes were used to assess repertoire richness. For all TCRbeta clonotypes obtained by the gDNA method from a handful of donors, generation probabilities were computed with OLGA. Sourced from immuneACCESS, this table was stored by TCRdb with only in-frame sequences that have V and J called. A share of the clones is absent; for the studies checked, an unresolved V gene accounts for under half, and the remainder has no known explanation. V and J calls and clone size follow that table, whereas D and trimming were derived from the DNA. For this sample there are about 680,000 clones; 90% to 95% appear just once. The top ten clones comprise approximately 22% of the sample.

For the CD8 naive samples, CD45RO-negative cells were positively selected for CCR7, yielding a CD45RA+CCR7+ population from which TemRA cells were excluded. Healthy HIV-negative adults with no recently reported acute infections or vaccinations were included as donors. Every donor was a Caucasian adult living in Nashville, Tennessee, USA. After blood collection by leukapheresis, PBMCs were isolated using Ficoll-Histopaque density gradient centrifugation and then cryopreserved in the vapor phase of liquid nitrogen. Analytical flow cytometry was used to check the purity and quantity of each magnetically sorted T cell population. From each sorted fraction, genomic DNA was isolated and quantified by UV absorbance on a Nanodrop 2000c.

This receptor chain uses TRBV4-2 and TRBJ2-7; a weak D assignment points to TRBD1 (5 bases agree). This clonotype was obtained from a young man in good health. Sequenced: naive CD8+ T cells sorted from blood. What this sample's cell subset or site label stands for: CD45RA+CCR7+. In nucleotides, the sequence is TGTGCCAGCAGCCAAGATCGCAGGGTTGGAGCCTACGAGCAGTACTTC. This yields the protein CASSQDRRVGAYEQYF.